The present TCR beta chain was sequenced within a study of T-cell reconstitution after alpha-beta-depleted transplantation in children. CDR3 length: 16 residues. The junction had 3 bases not matched to a gene; V was cut back by 0 bases and J by 2 bases. Germline loops: CDR1 MNHEY, CDR2 SVGAGI. A single count supports this clonotype. Unique molecular identifiers tagged the TCRbeta library. Using its own MiXCR run on the PCR reads, TCRdb lists one record per CDR3 protein. The data hold about 72,000 distinct CDR3 sequences, with about 6.7% observed a single time. The sample was PBMCs from the stem cell graft donor, taken from the stem cell graft. The source is a human donor who donated a stem cell graft to a child with acute lymphoblastic leukemia. The chain combines TRBV6-5 with TRBJ1-4; 7 bases match TRBD1. The CDR3 coding sequence is TGTGCCAGCAGTTACTCACAGGGGCTGACTAATGAAAAACTGTTTTTT. As protein: CASSYSQGLTNEKLFF.